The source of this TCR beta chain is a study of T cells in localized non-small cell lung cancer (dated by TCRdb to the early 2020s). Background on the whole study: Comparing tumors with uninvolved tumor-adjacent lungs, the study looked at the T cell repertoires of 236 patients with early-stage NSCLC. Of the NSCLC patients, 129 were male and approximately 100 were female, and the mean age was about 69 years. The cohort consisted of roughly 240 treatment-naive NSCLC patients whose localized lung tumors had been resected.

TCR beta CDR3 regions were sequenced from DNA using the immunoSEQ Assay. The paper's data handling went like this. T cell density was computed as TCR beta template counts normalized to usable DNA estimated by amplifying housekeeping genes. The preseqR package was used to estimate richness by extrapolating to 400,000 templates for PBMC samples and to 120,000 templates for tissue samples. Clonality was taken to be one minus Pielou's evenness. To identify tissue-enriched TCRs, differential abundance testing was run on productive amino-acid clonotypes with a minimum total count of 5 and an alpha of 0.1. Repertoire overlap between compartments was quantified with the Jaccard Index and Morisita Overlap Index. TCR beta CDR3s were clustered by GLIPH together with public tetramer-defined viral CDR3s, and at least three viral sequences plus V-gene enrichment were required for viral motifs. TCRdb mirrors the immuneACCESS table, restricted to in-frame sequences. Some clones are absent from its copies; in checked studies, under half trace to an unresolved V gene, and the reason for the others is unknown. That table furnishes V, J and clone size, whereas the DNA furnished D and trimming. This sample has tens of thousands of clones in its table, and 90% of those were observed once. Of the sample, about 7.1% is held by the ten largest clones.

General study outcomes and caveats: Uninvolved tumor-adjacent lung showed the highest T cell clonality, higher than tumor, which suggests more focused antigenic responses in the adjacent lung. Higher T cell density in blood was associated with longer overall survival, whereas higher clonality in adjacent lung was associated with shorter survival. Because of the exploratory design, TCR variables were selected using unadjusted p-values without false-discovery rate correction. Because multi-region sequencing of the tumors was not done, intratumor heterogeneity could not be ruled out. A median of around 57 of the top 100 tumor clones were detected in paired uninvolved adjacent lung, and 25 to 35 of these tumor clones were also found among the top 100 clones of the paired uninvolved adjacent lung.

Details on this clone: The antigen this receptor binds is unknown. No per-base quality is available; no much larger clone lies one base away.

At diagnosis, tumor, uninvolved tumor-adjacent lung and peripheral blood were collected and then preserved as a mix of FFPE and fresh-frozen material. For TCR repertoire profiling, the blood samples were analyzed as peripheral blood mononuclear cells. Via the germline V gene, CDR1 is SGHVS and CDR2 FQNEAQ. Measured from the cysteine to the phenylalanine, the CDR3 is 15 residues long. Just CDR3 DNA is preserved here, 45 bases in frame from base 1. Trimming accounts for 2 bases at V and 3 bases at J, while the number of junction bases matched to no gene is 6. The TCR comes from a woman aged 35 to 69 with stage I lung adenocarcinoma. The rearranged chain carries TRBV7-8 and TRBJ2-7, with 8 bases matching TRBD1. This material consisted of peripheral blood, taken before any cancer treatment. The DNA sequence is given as TGTGCCAGCAGCTTAAGGGAAACAGGGGGCTACGAGCAGTACTTC. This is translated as CASSLRETGGYEQYF.